This T cell receptor beta chain appears in the sequencing data of a study of Ad26.COV2.S vaccination and SARS-CoV-2 variants. Assay used: immunoSEQ multiplex PCR; TCRdb lists only in-frame clones, some missing. The table has fewer than 500,000 clones, around nine tenths seen once. The treatment is: around 19 received Ad26.COV2.S at low or high dose, single or two shots; roughly 5 received placebo; per-sample allocation not given. Sampling was performed 63 days after the first vaccine or placebo injection. Trimming left V 2 bases short and J 6 bases short, with 8 bases between. The germline CDR1 and CDR2 sequences are SGHVS and FNYEAQ. The CDR3 contains 13 residues.

The input for sequencing was peripheral blood, taken in a trial of Ad26.COV2.S vaccine versus placebo. The clonotype comes from a person aged 18-65 years who received the Ad26.COV2.S COVID-19 vaccine or a placebo. The V gene is TRBV7-6, the J gene TRBJ2-1, with D uncertain. CDR3 coding DNA: TGTGCCAGCAGCTTAATTAATGGCAATGAGCAGTTCTTC. Its protein product is CASSLINGNEQFF.